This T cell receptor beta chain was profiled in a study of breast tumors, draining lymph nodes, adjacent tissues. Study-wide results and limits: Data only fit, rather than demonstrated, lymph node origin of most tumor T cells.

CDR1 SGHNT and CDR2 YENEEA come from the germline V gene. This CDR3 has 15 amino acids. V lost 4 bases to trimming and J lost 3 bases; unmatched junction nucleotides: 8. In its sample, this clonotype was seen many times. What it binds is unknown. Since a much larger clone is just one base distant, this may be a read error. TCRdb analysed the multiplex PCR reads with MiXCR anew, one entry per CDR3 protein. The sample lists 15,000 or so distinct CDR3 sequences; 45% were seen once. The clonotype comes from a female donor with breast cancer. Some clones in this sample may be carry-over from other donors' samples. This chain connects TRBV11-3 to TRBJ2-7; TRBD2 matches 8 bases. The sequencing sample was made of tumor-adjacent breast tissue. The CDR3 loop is CASSWNSGTVYEQYF. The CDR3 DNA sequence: TGTGCCAGCAGCTGGAATAGCGGGACTGTCTACGAGCAGTACTTC. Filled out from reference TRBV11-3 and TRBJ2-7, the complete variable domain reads EAGVVQSPRYKIIEKKQPVAFWCNPISGHNTLYWYLQNLGQGPELLIRYENEEAVDDSQLPKDRFSAERLKGVDSTLKIQPAELGDSAVYLCASSWNSGTVYEQYFGPGTRLTVT.